This T cell receptor beta chain was obtained from a study of T cells in Graves' hyperthyroidism and ophthalmopathy. There were TCR beta CDR3 regions amplified from RNA transcripts. HTBI primers drove first-round RT-PCR of the TCR CDR3. TCRdb redid the calling of the multiplex PCR reads with MiXCR, one entry per CDR3 protein. The sample includes nearly 750,000 distinct CDR3 sequences, roughly a third of them seen just once. This clonotype was seen many times. This clonotype originated in a middle-aged woman with Graves' hyperthyroidism. Input material: blood.

The CDR3 protein is CAISPTENTEAFF. The CDR3 DNA follows: TGTGCCATCAGCCCGACAGAGAACACTGAAGCTTTCTTT. The chain couples TRBV10-3 to TRBJ1-1; D is possibly TRBD1 (5 bases). Trimming shortened V by 6 bases and J by 1 base, and 9 bases separated the two germline ends. The CDR3 totals 13 residues. The germline gives CDR1 ENHRY, CDR2 SYGVKD.